This T cell receptor beta chain was identified in a study of T-cell memory formation after mild COVID-19. Study-level findings and limits: Second-wave clones peaking on day 37 lacked confirmed SARS-CoV-2 specificity. Shrinking CD4+ clones were chiefly CM and EM; CD8+ ones were chiefly EMRA.

TCRdb called the 5' RACE reads again in MiXCR, with one record for every CDR3 protein. Of 350,000 to 500,000 distinct CDR3 sequences listed, about a sixth are singletons. Per the germline V gene, CDR1 is SGDLS and CDR2 is YYNGEE. V was trimmed by 0 bases and J by 8 bases, leaving 14 bases between them. The CDR3 contains 15 residues. With regard to this clonotype: Its target is unknown.

This clonotype originated in a man aged 18 to 35 who had mild COVID-19 (a few samples of this study predate the infection). Cell type and time point are not known. Sequenced: PBMCs or a T cell subset sorted from them (not recorded which). The gene calls are TRBV9 and TRBJ1-4, with a tentative D call TRBD1 (5 bases). CDR3 sequence (DNA): TGTGCCAGCAGCGTAGAGGGAACAGGTGGAGAAAAACTGTTTTTT. Translation: CASSVEGTGGEKLFF. Drawing the rest from reference TRBV9 and TRBJ1-4, the complete variable domain is DSGVTQTPKHLITATGQRVTLRCSPRSGDLSVYWYQQSLDQGLQFLIQYYNGEERAKGNILERFSAQQFPDLHSELNLSSLELGDSALYFCASSVEGTGGEKLFFGSGTQLSVL.